This record covers a single T cell receptor (beta chain). This specimen belongs to a study of blood T cell repertoires in COVID-19. V was trimmed by 5 bases and J by 3 bases, leaving 10 bases between them. The CDR3 is made up of 13 amino acids. The repertoire was sequenced with immunoSEQ multiplex PCR; TCRdb's copy has only in-frame clones and lacks some. The sample lists about 220,000 clones; 82% were seen once. Sequenced: peripheral blood. This chain links TRBV12-3 or TRBV12-4 with TRBJ1-2, with D hard to call. The sequence came from a woman of 80 years or more with COVID-19, enrolled during active disease. The CDR3 spells CASSLNDYYGYTF. CDR3 coding DNA: TGTGCCAGCAGTCTTAACGACTACTATGGCTACACCTTC.